This T cell receptor (beta chain) originates from a study of T cell responses to AZD1222 COVID-19 vaccine. With respect to this clone: Its antigen is still unknown.

V lost 5 bases to trimming and J lost 0 bases, with 14 bases between them. Germline V CDR1 and CDR2: SGHTA, FQGNSA. CDR3 size: 16 residues. Study results and caveats: Following two doses of AZD1222, Spike-specific TCR breadth and depth rose. Dominant at 160-218 and 743-854, vaccine-associated CD4 TCRs also spanned spike. Among AZD1222 vaccinees, only 5 to 7 were seropositive at baseline.

Second-dose recipients at about 4 or about 12 weeks were treated as one pooled group. Repertoires were generated with immunoSEQ multiplex PCR, while TCRdb's copy carries only in-frame clones and drops some. The table has about 150,000 clones, 87% seen once. Sequences were derived from peripheral blood, sampled 28 days after the second AZD1222 dose. The chain carries TRBV7-2 and TRBJ1-3, with D perhaps TRBD1 (5 bases). The receptor comes from an adult who received the AZD1222 COVID-19 vaccine. Here the CDR3 reads CASSTLGERSGNTIYF. In nucleotides, the CDR3 is TGTGCCAGCAGCACGTTGGGGGAGCGCTCTGGAAACACCATATATTTT.